This T cell receptor (beta chain) was documented in a study of shared clonotypes between healthy human individuals. In its sample, this clone was seen once. What it recognizes is unknown. The unsorted PBMC replicate PCRs were performed with roughly 300 ng DNA, around 29,000 T cell genomes. Unsorted PBMC DNA was sequenced on ten immunoSEQ deep assay plates. This table comes from immunoSEQ multiplex PCR, and its TCRdb copy is limited to in-frame clones, with some not included. The sample yields 520,000 or so clones, 79% seen once. Study-wide points: Read depth was anticipated to influence clonotype sharing among donors.

The sequenced sample consisted of PBMCs. This TCR was sampled from a woman in her thirties or forties in good health. Some clones in this sample may be carry-over from other donors' samples.

The CDR3 DNA sequence: TGTGCCAGCAGTGGGACTAGCGGGAGCGATAGCACCGGGGAGCTGTTTTTT. It yields the protein CASSGTSGSDSTGELFF. The V gene is TRBV6-4, the J gene TRBJ2-2, with 13 bases lining up with TRBD2. V shed 4 bases and J 4 bases; nucleotides not matched to a gene: 6. The CDR3 extends over 17 amino acids. CDR1 and CDR2 (germline): MRHNA, SNTAGT.